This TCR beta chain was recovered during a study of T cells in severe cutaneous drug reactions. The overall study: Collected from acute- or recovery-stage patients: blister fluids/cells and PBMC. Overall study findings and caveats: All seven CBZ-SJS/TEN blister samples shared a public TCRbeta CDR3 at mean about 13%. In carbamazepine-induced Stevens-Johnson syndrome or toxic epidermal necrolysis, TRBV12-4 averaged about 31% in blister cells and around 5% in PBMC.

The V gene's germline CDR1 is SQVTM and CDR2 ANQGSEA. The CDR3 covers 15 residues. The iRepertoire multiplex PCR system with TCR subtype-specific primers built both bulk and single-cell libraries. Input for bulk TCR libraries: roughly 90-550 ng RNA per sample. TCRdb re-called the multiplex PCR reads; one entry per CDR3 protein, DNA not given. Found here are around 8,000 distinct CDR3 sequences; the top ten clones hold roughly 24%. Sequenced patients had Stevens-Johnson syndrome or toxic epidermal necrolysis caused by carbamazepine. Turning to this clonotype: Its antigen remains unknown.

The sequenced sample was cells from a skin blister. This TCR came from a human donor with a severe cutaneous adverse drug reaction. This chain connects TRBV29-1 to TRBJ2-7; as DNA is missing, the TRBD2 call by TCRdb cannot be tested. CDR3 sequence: CSVEAGGDRSYEQYF.